Listed below are T cell receptor beta chains from one sample, sequenced in a study of blood T cells in healthy people across ages. TCRdb independently ran MiXCR on the 5' RACE reads; one entry per CDR3 protein. The sample contains over 1,500,000 distinct CDR3 sequences, 49% of which appear only once. What was sequenced was blood. The receptors here all came from a middle-aged woman in good health. Each CDR3 is given with its conserved first and last residue. The D gene is left open where the match is weak. Clone sizes are given selectively: once, few, many, or a class where the clone is expanded.

TRBD2	TRBV5-1	-	TRBJ2-5	15	TGCGCCAGCAGCTTCGTAGCGGGGGCGAAAGAGACCCAGTACTTC	CASSFVAGAKETQYF
-	TRBV20-1	few	TRBJ2-6	16	TGCAGTGCTAGAGCGTGGAGGGACTCTGGGGCCAACGTCCTGACTTTC	CSARAWRDSGANVLTF
TRBD1	TRBV28	few	TRBJ2-5	15	TGTGCCAGCAGTCCGATCCTAGACAGGGGCCAGACCCAGTACTTC	CASSPILDRGQTQYF
TRBD1	TRBV9	-	TRBJ2-6	17	TGTGCCAGCAGCAATGCCGGACAGGGGAGTGGGACCAACGTCCTGACTTTC	CASSNAGQGSGTNVLTF
-	TRBV20-1	few	TRBJ2-5	12	TGCAGTGCCCCTTGGGGGCAAGAGACCCAGTACTTC	CSAPWGQETQYF
-	TRBV10-3	-	TRBJ1-2	12	TGTGCCATCAGAGGTGACAGCGATGGCTACACCTTC	CAIRGDSDGYTF
TRBD2	TRBV4-3	-	TRBJ2-1	15	TGCGCCAGCAGCCAGGGACTAGCGGGGAGACATGAGCAGTTCTTC	CASSQGLAGRHEQFF
-	TRBV6-5	-	TRBJ1-1	12	TGTGCCAGCAGCCCCGGGCAGGGGAGAGCTTTCTTT	CASSPGQGRAFF
-	TRBV27	-	TRBJ2-1	13	TGTGCCAGCAGTGTGGACATATACAATGAGCAGTTCTTC	CASSVDIYNEQFF
-	TRBV6-1	-	TRBJ1-5	12	TGTGCCAGCAGTGCGGGCGCCCAGCCCCAGCATTTT	CASSAGAQPQHF
TRBD1	TRBV6-5	-	TRBJ2-5	15	TGTGCCAGCAGCCGACCCGGGACAGGGAAAGAGACCCAGTACTTC	CASSRPGTGKETQYF
-	TRBV4-3	-	TRBJ2-5	13	TGCGCCAGCAGCCAAGATGGGCTGGCTCTCCAGTACTTC	CASSQDGLALQYF
TRBD2	TRBV9	-	TRBJ2-6	19	TGTGCCAGCAGCGGCGCCATAGCTAGCGGGGAAATAGGGGCCAACGTCCTGACTTTC	CASSGAIASGEIGANVLTF
TRBD1	TRBV10-3	-	TRBJ2-7	15	TGTGCCATCAGTGATAGGACAGGGGAGACCTACGAGCAGTACTTC	CAISDRTGETYEQYF
-	TRBV6-5	many	TRBJ2-7	13	TGTGCCAGCAGGACCGGGACAACCTACGAGCAGTACTTC	CASRTGTTYEQYF
TRBD2	TRBV27	-	TRBJ2-6	15	TGTGCCAGCACTCGCGGGGGGGCAGGGGCCAACGTCCTGACTTTC	CASTRGGAGANVLTF
TRBD2	TRBV29-1	-	TRBJ2-7	13	TGCAGCGTTGAAAACGGCGGGGGACACGAGCAGTACTTC	CSVENGGGHEQYF
-	TRBV6-5	many	TRBJ1-1	13	TGCGCCAGCAGTCGGGGTCTGAACACTGAAGCTTTCTTT	CASSRGLNTEAFF
-	TRBV6-6	-	TRBJ2-5	16	TGTGCCAGCAGCCTCGGTACAATACAGGGTAAAGAGACCCAGTACTTC	CASSLGTIQGKETQYF
TRBD2	TRBV6-1	-	TRBJ2-3	17	TGTGCCAGCAGTCCCCGGACGGGAGGAATTTGGACAGATACGCAGTATTTT	CASSPRTGGIWTDTQYF
-	TRBV7-2	many	TRBJ2-5	16	TGTGCCAGCAGCTTAAGCTGGGTGAAATCCCAAGAGACCCAGTACTTC	CASSLSWVKSQETQYF
-	TRBV3-1	-	TRBJ2-1	15	TGTGCCAGCAGCCAAGGTAGAGACCAGAACAATGAGCAGTTCTTC	CASSQGRDQNNEQFF
-	TRBV5-6	-	TRBJ1-2	13	TGTGCCAGCAGCTGGGCTCCTAACTATGGCTACACCTTC	CASSWAPNYGYTF
-	TRBV7-2	few	TRBJ2-5	15	TGTGCCAGCAGCTTAAGTGGCGGGATTTACAATGAGCAGTACTTC	CASSLSGGIYNEQYF
-	TRBV18	-	TRBJ2-5	16	TGTGCCAGCTCACCCCAAATGGGACGGCAACAAGAGACCCAGTACTTC	CASSPQMGRQQETQYF
-	TRBV5-1	-	TRBJ2-6	16	TGCGCCAGCAGCTTGGGCTACAGAACTGGGGCCAACGTCCTGACTTTC	CASSLGYRTGANVLTF
-	TRBV7-2	-	TRBJ2-5	15	TGTGCCAGCAGCTCAGTGACGGTGGGGGTAGAGACCCAGTACTTC	CASSSVTVGVETQYF
-	TRBV20-1	-	TRBJ1-5	15	TGCAGTGCCCCGATTCTCTCCCAATTAAATCAGCCCCAGCATTTT	CSAPILSQLNQPQHF
TRBD1	TRBV29-1	-	TRBJ2-2	16	TGCAGCGTTCTTCCCTCTGACAGGGCACACACCGGGGAGCTGTTTTTT	CSVLPSDRAHTGELFF
-	TRBV6-5	-	TRBJ1-6	16	TGTGCCAGCAGTTACTCGTGGGGGCAGCCCCGGTCACCCCTCCACTTT	CASSYSWGQPRSPLHF
-	TRBV29-1	many	TRBJ2-7	13	TGCAGCACCACATCGGGACTTTCCTACGAGCAGTACTTC	CSTTSGLSYEQYF
TRBD2	TRBV7-6	few	TRBJ2-1	16	TGTGCCAGCAGCGTAACTGGCAGCGGGGGGGTTGGGGAGCAGTTCTTC	CASSVTGSGGVGEQFF
-	TRBV25-1	-	TRBJ2-1	16	TGTGCCAGCAGTGAAACGTGGGGGGCCTCCTACAATGAGCAGTTCTTC	CASSETWGASYNEQFF
TRBD1	TRBV14	-	TRBJ2-7	14	TGTGCCAGCGGACTGGGACAGGGGATATGCGAGCAGTACTTC	CASGLGQGICEQYF
TRBD2	TRBV20-1	few	TRBJ2-7	15	TGCAGTGCTAGATTTGGGCAGGGAGGGATCTACGAGCAGTACTTC	CSARFGQGGIYEQYF
TRBD2	TRBV9	-	TRBJ2-3	16	TGTGCCAGCAGCGTAGTTGTTGGCGGGGGGACAGATACGCAGTATTTT	CASSVVVGGGTDTQYF
-	TRBV2	-	TRBJ2-7	13	TGTGCCAGCAGTGAAGAGCATTCCTACGAGCAGTACTTC	CASSEEHSYEQYF
TRBD1	TRBV28	few	TRBJ2-7	14	TGTGCCAGCAGTTCGGGACAGGGTTCCTTCGAGCAGTACTTC	CASSSGQGSFEQYF
-	TRBV7-2	few	TRBJ2-7	15	TGTGCCAGCAGCTTAGGGGGCGCTTCGGACTACGAGCAGTACTTC	CASSLGGASDYEQYF
TRBD1	TRBV6-5	many	TRBJ2-5	15	TGTGCCAGCAGCCCCGGGACAGGACGACAAGAGACCCAGTACTTC	CASSPGTGRQETQYF
TRBD2	TRBV27	few	TRBJ2-5	16	TGTGCCAGCAGCCATCTACGGACTAGCGGGGTGGAGACCCAGTACTTC	CASSHLRTSGVETQYF
-	TRBV21-1	-	TRBJ2-1	13	TGTGCCAGCACCCAGGGACAGGGAGGTGAGCAGTTCTTC	CASTQGQGGEQFF
-	TRBV9	few	TRBJ1-5	14	TGTGCCAGCAGCGTAGATGGAATCAATCAGCCCCAGCATTTT	CASSVDGINQPQHF
TRBD1	TRBV10-3	few	TRBJ2-3	12	TGTGCCGCTGGGACAGGGGCAGATACGCAGTATTTT	CAAGTGADTQYF
-	TRBV7-2	-	TRBJ2-2	14	TGTGCCAGCAGCCAGGCCCGGTTTGTCGGGGAGCTGTTTTTT	CASSQARFVGELFF
-	TRBV12-5	-	TRBJ2-1	15	TGTGCTAGTGGTTTGGTACAGGGCAACTACAATGAGCAGTTCTTC	CASGLVQGNYNEQFF
TRBD2	TRBV20-1	few	TRBJ2-7	16	TGCAGTGCTCAAAGACTAGCGGGGGGTCACTCCTACGAGCAGTACTTC	CSAQRLAGGHSYEQYF
TRBD2	TRBV20-1	-	TRBJ2-7	13	TGCAGTGCCGGACTAGCGGGGGGTGGCGAGCAGTACTTC	CSAGLAGGGEQYF
-	TRBV20-1	-	TRBJ1-2	15	TGCAGTGCTACCATCCAGGGCAGGGGTCCCTATGGCTACACCTTC	CSATIQGRGPYGYTF
TRBD2	TRBV2	-	TRBJ2-3	15	TGTGCCAGCAAGGGTCAGCGGGGGTCCACAGATACGCAGTATTTT	CASKGQRGSTDTQYF
-	TRBV29-1	-	TRBJ2-1	13	TGCAGCGTTGAAGACCAGGGAAAATACGAGCAGTTCTTC	CSVEDQGKYEQFF
TRBD2	TRBV4-2	-	TRBJ2-4	16	TGTGCCAGCAGCCAAACGAGAGCGGGGGGGAGGAACATTCAGTACTTC	CASSQTRAGGRNIQYF
TRBD2	TRBV5-1	once	TRBJ2-1	16	TGCGCCAGCACCATTCGGGGGACTAGCGCCTTCAATGAGCAGTTCTTC	CASTIRGTSAFNEQFF
-	TRBV7-2	few	TRBJ2-5	19	TGTGCCAGCAGCTTAGATCCCCTCCAGGGGGGATTAAGGGGGATAGGGCAGTACTTC	CASSLDPLQGGLRGIGQYF
-	TRBV5-5	-	TRBJ1-2	17	TGTGCCAGCAGCATTGGGGGTGTCATTACCACTAACTATGGCTACACCTTC	CASSIGGVITTNYGYTF
-	TRBV7-9	-	TRBJ1-2	13	TGTGCCAGCAGCCTTGTGGGAGTCTACGTCTACACCTTC	CASSLVGVYVYTF
-	TRBV28	few	TRBJ2-1	14	TGTGCCAGCAGTTTGGTGGAGGATTACAATGAGCAGTTCTTC	CASSLVEDYNEQFF